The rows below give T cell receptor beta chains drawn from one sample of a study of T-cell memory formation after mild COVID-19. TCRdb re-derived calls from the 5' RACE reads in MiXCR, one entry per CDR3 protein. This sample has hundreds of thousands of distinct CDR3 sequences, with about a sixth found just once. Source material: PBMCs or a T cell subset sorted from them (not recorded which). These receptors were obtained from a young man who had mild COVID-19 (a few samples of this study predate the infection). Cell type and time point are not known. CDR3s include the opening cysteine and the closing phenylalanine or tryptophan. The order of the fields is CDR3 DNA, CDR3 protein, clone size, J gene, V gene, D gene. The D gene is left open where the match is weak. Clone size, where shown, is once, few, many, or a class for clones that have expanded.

cdr3_nt: TGTGCCAGCAGCTCACGGGCCGCCGATGGGGTGGGCTACACCTTC
cdr3_aa: CASSSRAADGVGYTF
clone_size: NA
j_call: TRBJ1-2
v_call: TRBV7-8
d_call: NA

cdr3_nt: TGCGCCAGCAGCTTCTATCGGGGGACTGATGAGCAGTTCTTC
cdr3_aa: CASSFYRGTDEQFF
clone_size: many
j_call: TRBJ2-1
v_call: TRBV5-1
d_call: NA

cdr3_nt: TGTGCCACCAGTGATTTGCTACAGGGAAATGGCTACACCTTC
cdr3_aa: CATSDLLQGNGYTF
clone_size: few
j_call: TRBJ1-2
v_call: TRBV24-1
d_call: NA

cdr3_nt: TGCGCCAGCAGCCCCCGGACTAGCGTGACAGATACGCAGTATTTT
cdr3_aa: CASSPRTSVTDTQYF
clone_size: NA
j_call: TRBJ2-3
v_call: TRBV5-1
d_call: TRBD2

cdr3_nt: TGTGCCAGCAGCCCGCCGGGTTGGGCAGGGGGCGGTGAAAAACTGTTTTTT
cdr3_aa: CASSPPGWAGGGEKLFF
clone_size: few
j_call: TRBJ1-4
v_call: TRBV7-2
d_call: TRBD1

cdr3_nt: TGTGCCAGCAGAGACAGGGGCCTGAACACCGGGGAGCTGTTTTTT
cdr3_aa: CASRDRGLNTGELFF
clone_size: NA
j_call: TRBJ2-2
v_call: TRBV6-2/TRBV6-3
d_call: TRBD1

cdr3_nt: TGTGCCAGCAGCTACAGGACAGGGGGAGATACGCAGTATTTT
cdr3_aa: CASSYRTGGDTQYF
clone_size: NA
j_call: TRBJ2-3
v_call: TRBV7-9
d_call: TRBD1

cdr3_nt: TGTGCCAGCAGTTACCAAACTGGCCCCAATGAGCAGTTCTTC
cdr3_aa: CASSYQTGPNEQFF
clone_size: NA
j_call: TRBJ2-1
v_call: TRBV6-6
d_call: NA

cdr3_nt: TGTGCCAGCAGCGTAGGGGGAACCACAGATACGCAGTATTTT
cdr3_aa: CASSVGGTTDTQYF
clone_size: NA
j_call: TRBJ2-3
v_call: TRBV9
d_call: NA

cdr3_nt: TGTGCCAGCTCACCGCCTTCCGCAGGGGGGGCCTACGAGCAGTACTTC
cdr3_aa: CASSPPSAGGAYEQYF
clone_size: few
j_call: TRBJ2-7
v_call: TRBV18
d_call: NA

cdr3_nt: TGTGCCAGCAGTTCCGGACAACGATATGGCTACACCTTC
cdr3_aa: CASSSGQRYGYTF
clone_size: many
j_call: TRBJ1-2
v_call: TRBV12-3/TRBV12-4
d_call: NA

cdr3_nt: TGCAGCGTTGAAAAGGTCGAAGGCACAGATACGCAGTATTTT
cdr3_aa: CSVEKVEGTDTQYF
clone_size: NA
j_call: TRBJ2-3
v_call: TRBV29-1
d_call: NA

cdr3_nt: TGTGCCAGCAGCTATCCGGACGGATACAATGAGCAGTTCTTC
cdr3_aa: CASSYPDGYNEQFF
clone_size: NA
j_call: TRBJ2-1
v_call: TRBV11-2
d_call: NA

cdr3_nt: TGCAGTGCCCCGCGTTATGGGGTCGCCGGGCGAACCCAGTACTTC
cdr3_aa: CSAPRYGVAGRTQYF
clone_size: few
j_call: TRBJ2-5
v_call: TRBV20-1
d_call: NA